The T cell receptor beta chain described here comes from a study of T cell responses to AZD1222 COVID-19 vaccine. For the study at large: Pooled samples include second doses given at about 4 or 12 weeks.

Study findings and constraints: Of spike-specific TCRs, nearly half reportedly target regions left unmutated in variants. Spike-specific TCRs gained breadth and depth after people received two AZD1222 doses. The sample set comprised mostly white British donors with more females, and clonal diversity was possibly underestimated.

As to this clone: What it recognizes is unknown.

Using immunoSEQ multiplex PCR, the repertoire was profiled, and TCRdb retains in-frame clones only, with some absent. The sample has more than 85,000 clones; roughly 85% are singletons. The CDR3 is made up of 15 amino acids. The chain recombines TRBV21-1 with TRBJ1-2. TRBV21-1 is a pseudogene locus. This clonotype was obtained from an adult in good health. The specimen comprised peripheral blood, sampled on day 0 of AZD1222 vaccination. CDR3 in DNA: TGTGCCAGCAGCAAAGCGCCCGGGTACCCCTCTCCCGACACCTTC. Amino acids: CASSKAPGYPSPDTF.